This TCR beta chain was found in a study of PD-1 blockade in classical Hodgkin lymphoma. Sequenced by immunoSEQ multiplex PCR; TCRdb stores in-frame clones only, minus some. The data show fewer than 8,500 clones, 86% seen once. Regarding time point: cycle 4 day 1 (C4D1), after 6 weeks of nivolumab. All patients relapsed after autologous stem cell transplantation, and brentuximab vedotin exposure varied. Investigators isolated CD4+ T cells from thawed PBMCs through magnetic negative selection. This CDR3 comprises 12 residues. Trimming at V came to 5 bases and at J to 8 bases, leaving 3 bases not matched to a gene. Germline-derived CDR1 and CDR2 are SGHAT and FQDESV (reference sequence).

The source material was CD4+ T cells from blood, sampled before the fourth cycle of nivolumab. V and J are TRBV11-1 and TRBJ2-1; 7 nucleotides line up with TRBD1. This clonotype was sampled from a human donor with classical Hodgkin lymphoma. CDR3: CASSQDRDEQFF. DNA for the CDR3: TGTGCCAGCAGCCAAGACAGGGATGAGCAGTTCTTC. The full variable domain, with the rest looked up from reference TRBV11-1 and TRBJ2-1, is EAEVAQSPRYKITEKSQAVAFWCDPISGHATLYWYRQILGQGPELLVQFQDESVVDDSQLPKDRFSAERLKGVDSTLKIQPAELGDSAMYLCASSQDRDEQFFGPGTRLTVL.